This entry is about one TCR beta chain. J gave up 6 bases and V 6 bases, and 9 bases lay outside the gene matches. Per germline, CDR1 SNHLY and CDR2 FYNNEI. The CDR3 is made up of 15 amino acids. The data were taken from a study of blood T cell repertoires in COVID-19. As for the study in general: The United States, Italy and Spain supplied acute and convalescent COVID-19 samples. T cells, B-cell-depleted T cells, or PBMCs provided the cDNA or gDNA that served as material.

As originally analysed: Reference gene primer amplification gave estimated nucleated cell counts. Here immunoSEQ multiplex PCR was the method, and the copy in TCRdb shows in-frame clones only, minus some. V, J and clone size were drawn from that table, and D and trimming were deduced from the DNA. The repertoire holds under 80,000 clones, with approximately 80% as singletons. The receptor was derived from a man aged 50 or older with acute or convalescent COVID-19. The chain joins TRBV2 to TRBJ2-2; the match to TRBD1 covers 8 bases. Input material: peripheral blood. The CDR3 loop is CASRGRGRSAGELFF. CDR3 DNA sequence: TGTGCCAGCAGAGGCAGGGGGCGTAGCGCCGGGGAGCTGTTTTTT.